This paragraph covers one TCR beta chain sequence. This entry is derived from a study of memory CD4+ T cells and cytomegalovirus serostatus. Whole-study context: Of the healthy Belgian adults, 9 or 10 were CMV seropositive and 24 seronegative.

The sort gate was single viable CD3+CD4+CD8-CD45RO+ cells for memory CD4+ T cells. This table comes from immunoSEQ multiplex PCR, and its TCRdb copy is limited to in-frame clones, with some not included. Here the sample spans under 85,000 clones, around 78% being singletons. Germline V gene lookup returns CDR1 MNHNS and CDR2 SASEGT. V gave up 3 bases and J gave up 1 base, with 12 bases separating them. CDR3 size: 15 residues. V gene TRBV6-1 combines with J gene TRBJ1-2; D is unresolved. The material sequenced was memory CD4+ T cells from blood. The source of this sequence is an adult in good health and CMV-seropositive. CDR3 bases: TGTGCCAGCAGTGATCCCCCCCCGCTTAACTATGGCTACACCTTC. Translation: CASSDPPPLNYGYTF.